These T cell receptor beta chains were read from a single sample in a study of T cells in Graves' hyperthyroidism and ophthalmopathy. TCRdb independently ran MiXCR on the multiplex PCR reads; one entry per CDR3 protein. This sample carries some 760,000 distinct CDR3 sequences, 13% to 15% of them seen once, and the ten largest clones take 10%. What was sequenced was blood. All receptors derive from a woman between 18 and 29 years old with Graves' hyperthyroidism. CDR3s include the opening cysteine and the closing phenylalanine or tryptophan. The D gene is left open where the match is weak. Expanded clones are given a class, and other clones once, few, many or no size at all.

size	V	J	length	D	DNA	CDR3
many	TRBV10-1	TRBJ2-3	16	TRBD1	TGCGCCAGCAGTGAGTCTGACAGGGGCGTCACAGATACGCAGTATTTT	CASSESDRGVTDTQYF
many	TRBV20-1	TRBJ2-7	12	NA	TGCAGTGCTAGAGATGGGGGCTACGAGCAGTACTTC	CSARDGGYEQYF
NA	TRBV9	TRBJ2-1	17	TRBD1	TGTGCCAGCAGCGTAGACAACCGGGACAGGGGGTACAATGAGCAGTTCTTC	CASSVDNRDRGYNEQFF
many	TRBV24-1	TRBJ2-1	16	NA	TGTGCCACCAGTGATTACGACCGGGACACAGGCAATGAGCAGTTCTTC	CATSDYDRDTGNEQFF
few	TRBV7-9	TRBJ2-2	15	NA	TGTGCCAGCAGCCGCCCGGGACTTGTTACCGGGGAGCTGTTTTTT	CASSRPGLVTGELFF
many	TRBV30	TRBJ1-1	12	NA	TGTGCCTGGAGCCCACACAGTGGCGGGGCTTTCTTT	CAWSPHSGGAFF
NA	TRBV3-1	TRBJ2-2	15	NA	TGTGCCAGCAGCCAAGGAACAGGGTTGGCCGGGGAGCTGTTTTTT	CASSQGTGLAGELFF
few	TRBV27	TRBJ2-5	17	TRBD1	TGTGCCAGCAGTCCCGGGACAGGGCTAGGGTTTCAGAAGACCCAGTACTTC	CASSPGTGLGFQKTQYF
many	TRBV2	TRBJ2-3	12	TRBD1	TGTGCCGGTGGACAGGACACAGATACGCAGTATTTT	CAGGQDTDTQYF
few	TRBV12-3/TRBV12-4	TRBJ2-1	15	TRBD2	TGTGCCAGCAGTTTTACGGGAGGGACCTACAATGAGCAGTTCTTC	CASSFTGGTYNEQFF
many	TRBV30	TRBJ1-6	14	NA	TGTGCCTGGACACGACAGATGAATAATTCACCCCTCCACTTT	CAWTRQMNNSPLHF
many	TRBV30	TRBJ2-1	19	TRBD2	TGTGCCTGGAGTGTAACACGGACTAGCGGGCCCCAATCCTACAATGAGCAGTTCTTC	CAWSVTRTSGPQSYNEQFF
few	TRBV18	TRBJ2-1	14	NA	TGTGCCAGCTCAAGGCTAGCCCCGTCGGGTGAGCAGTTCTTC	CASSRLAPSGEQFF
many	TRBV30	TRBJ1-1	11	NA	TGTGCCTGGAGTGGGGGTTCTGAAGCTTTCTTT	CAWSGGSEAFF
many	TRBV28	TRBJ1-5	11	NA	TGTGCCAGCAGTTCCCCTTTAACCCAGCATTTT	CASSSPLTQHF